Sequencing of this T cell receptor (beta chain) was carried out in a study of sequential checkpoint blockade in melanoma. Background on the study: Each arm's sequence ended with maintenance nivolumab.

This CDR3 contains 15 residues. The ends lost 3 bases at V and 8 bases at J; junction bases unmatched: 6. The germline CDR1 and CDR2 sequences are LNHDA and SQIVND (reference sequence). Some clones are missing from TCRdb's copy, which holds only in-frame ones; the method was immunoSEQ multiplex PCR. The table records under 5,500 clones, around a third of them present only once. Treatment given: randomized to nivolumab then ipilimumab (arm A) or the reverse (arm B). This receptor was identified in a human donor with melanoma. This specimen was tumor tissue (inferred from file names), taken from a patient given nivolumab and ipilimumab in sequence. The chain couples TRBV19 to TRBJ1-6; 8 nucleotides agree with TRBD1. The CDR3 protein is CASSIRGRLDSPLHF. The CDR3 coding sequence is TGTGCCAGTAGTATCAGGGGGCGTCTGGATTCACCCCTCCACTTT.